One sample yielded the 9 T cell receptor beta chains listed below, sequenced in a study of blood T cell repertoires in COVID-19. This table comes from immunoSEQ multiplex PCR, and its TCRdb copy is limited to in-frame clones, with some not included. The sample lists 150,000 to 200,000 clones; 60% to 80% were seen once. Specimen: peripheral blood. These receptors were taken from a man aged 70 or older with acute or convalescent COVID-19.

This clone was seen a handful of times. The chain uses TRBV29-1 and TRBJ1-1, with D uncertain. Germline CDR1 SQVTM, CDR2 ANQGSEA. Between the trimmed V and J ends, which lost 4 bases and 2 bases, there was a span of 5 bases. CDR3 length: 11 residues. This chain's CDR3 is CSVVYNTEAFF. The CDR3 nucleotides read TGCAGCGTTGTTTATAACACTGAAGCTTTCTTT.

Only a few counts were recorded for this clone. The chain employs TRBV18 and TRBJ2-2; TRBD1 aligns across 10 bases. Germline V gene lookup returns CDR1 KGHSH and CDR2 LQKENI. The CDR3 consists of 16 residues. Unmatched junction bases numbered 5, after V lost 6 bases and J lost 1 base. The CDR3 nucleotides read TGTGCCAGCTCCATTGGGACAGGGGTGAACACCGGGGAGCTGTTTTTT. Encoded protein: CASSIGTGVNTGELFF.

The V gene is TRBV4-3, the J gene TRBJ2-3, with 8 bases lining up with TRBD1. Germline loops: CDR1 LGHNA, CDR2 YSLEER. The CDR3 loop spans 16 amino acids. The junction had 7 bases not matched to a gene; V was cut back by 2 bases and J by 3 bases. The CDR3 loop is CASSQTAGTGTDTQYF. CDR3 DNA: TGCGCCAGCAGCCAAACTGCCGGGACAGGAACAGATACGCAGTATTTT.

The rearrangement links TRBV7-3 to TRBJ2-7; TRBD2 matches 13 bases. V was clipped by 3 bases and J by 0 bases; unmatched bases: 8. CDR1 and CDR2 from the germline V gene are SGHTA and FQGTGA. This CDR3 comprises 18 residues. CDR3 in amino acids: CASSLTPGLAGFSYEQYF. The CDR3 DNA reads TGTGCCAGCAGCTTGACTCCGGGACTAGCGGGATTCTCCTACGAGCAGTACTTC.

V gene TRBV6-5 combines with J gene TRBJ1-1; a weak D match, TRBD1 (5 bases). V dropped 4 bases and J dropped 5 bases, with 14 bases sitting between them. Germline V gene lookup returns CDR1 MNHEY and CDR2 SVGAGI. There are 14 residues in the CDR3. The CDR3 spells CASSSTVTSTEAFF. In DNA form, the CDR3 reads TGTGCCAGCAGTTCGACAGTGACTTCGACTGAAGCTTTCTTT.

This clone was counted between two and nine times. The chain joins TRBV6-5 to TRBJ2-6; D not resolved. V was shortened by 6 bases and J by 0 bases, with 3 bases between the two germline ends. This CDR3 has 13 residues. Germline V gene data show CDR1 as MNHEY and CDR2 as SVGAGI. The CDR3 sequence is CASSSSGANVLTF. CDR3 sequence (DNA): TGTGCCAGCAGCAGCTCTGGGGCCAACGTCCTGACTTTC.

On this clone itself: Within the sample, other DNA sequences also encode this same CDR3. The V call is TRBV12-3 or TRBV12-4, the J call TRBJ1-5; D is undetermined. This CDR3 has 13 residues. V gave up 5 bases and J gave up 0 bases, with 5 bases separating them. CDR3 in amino acids: CASSPNSNQPQHF. CDR3 nucleotide sequence: TGTGCCAGCAGTCCTAATAGCAATCAGCCCCAGCATTTT.

This clone was observed a handful of times. Here the CDR3 reads CASNKLAGADTQYF. The CDR3 region has the DNA TGTGCCAGTAATAAACTAGCGGGGGCAGATACGCAGTATTTT. The genes are TRBV19 and TRBJ2-3; 11 bases are shared with TRBD2. J lost 4 bases, V lost 7 bases, and 4 bases had no gene match. The CDR3 spans 14 residues. Germline assignment: CDR1 LNHDA and CDR2 SQIVND (reference sequence).

The CDR3 bases are TGTGCCAGCTCACCCCCCGGGACAGCCACAATTTATGGCTACACCTTC. It yields the protein CASSPPGTATIYGYTF. V usage is TRBV18 and J usage is TRBJ1-2; 7 bases align to TRBD1. This CDR3 has 16 residues. Germline-derived CDR1 and CDR2 are KGHSH and LQKENI. Trimming at V came to 3 bases and at J to 5 bases, leaving 12 bases not matched to a gene.